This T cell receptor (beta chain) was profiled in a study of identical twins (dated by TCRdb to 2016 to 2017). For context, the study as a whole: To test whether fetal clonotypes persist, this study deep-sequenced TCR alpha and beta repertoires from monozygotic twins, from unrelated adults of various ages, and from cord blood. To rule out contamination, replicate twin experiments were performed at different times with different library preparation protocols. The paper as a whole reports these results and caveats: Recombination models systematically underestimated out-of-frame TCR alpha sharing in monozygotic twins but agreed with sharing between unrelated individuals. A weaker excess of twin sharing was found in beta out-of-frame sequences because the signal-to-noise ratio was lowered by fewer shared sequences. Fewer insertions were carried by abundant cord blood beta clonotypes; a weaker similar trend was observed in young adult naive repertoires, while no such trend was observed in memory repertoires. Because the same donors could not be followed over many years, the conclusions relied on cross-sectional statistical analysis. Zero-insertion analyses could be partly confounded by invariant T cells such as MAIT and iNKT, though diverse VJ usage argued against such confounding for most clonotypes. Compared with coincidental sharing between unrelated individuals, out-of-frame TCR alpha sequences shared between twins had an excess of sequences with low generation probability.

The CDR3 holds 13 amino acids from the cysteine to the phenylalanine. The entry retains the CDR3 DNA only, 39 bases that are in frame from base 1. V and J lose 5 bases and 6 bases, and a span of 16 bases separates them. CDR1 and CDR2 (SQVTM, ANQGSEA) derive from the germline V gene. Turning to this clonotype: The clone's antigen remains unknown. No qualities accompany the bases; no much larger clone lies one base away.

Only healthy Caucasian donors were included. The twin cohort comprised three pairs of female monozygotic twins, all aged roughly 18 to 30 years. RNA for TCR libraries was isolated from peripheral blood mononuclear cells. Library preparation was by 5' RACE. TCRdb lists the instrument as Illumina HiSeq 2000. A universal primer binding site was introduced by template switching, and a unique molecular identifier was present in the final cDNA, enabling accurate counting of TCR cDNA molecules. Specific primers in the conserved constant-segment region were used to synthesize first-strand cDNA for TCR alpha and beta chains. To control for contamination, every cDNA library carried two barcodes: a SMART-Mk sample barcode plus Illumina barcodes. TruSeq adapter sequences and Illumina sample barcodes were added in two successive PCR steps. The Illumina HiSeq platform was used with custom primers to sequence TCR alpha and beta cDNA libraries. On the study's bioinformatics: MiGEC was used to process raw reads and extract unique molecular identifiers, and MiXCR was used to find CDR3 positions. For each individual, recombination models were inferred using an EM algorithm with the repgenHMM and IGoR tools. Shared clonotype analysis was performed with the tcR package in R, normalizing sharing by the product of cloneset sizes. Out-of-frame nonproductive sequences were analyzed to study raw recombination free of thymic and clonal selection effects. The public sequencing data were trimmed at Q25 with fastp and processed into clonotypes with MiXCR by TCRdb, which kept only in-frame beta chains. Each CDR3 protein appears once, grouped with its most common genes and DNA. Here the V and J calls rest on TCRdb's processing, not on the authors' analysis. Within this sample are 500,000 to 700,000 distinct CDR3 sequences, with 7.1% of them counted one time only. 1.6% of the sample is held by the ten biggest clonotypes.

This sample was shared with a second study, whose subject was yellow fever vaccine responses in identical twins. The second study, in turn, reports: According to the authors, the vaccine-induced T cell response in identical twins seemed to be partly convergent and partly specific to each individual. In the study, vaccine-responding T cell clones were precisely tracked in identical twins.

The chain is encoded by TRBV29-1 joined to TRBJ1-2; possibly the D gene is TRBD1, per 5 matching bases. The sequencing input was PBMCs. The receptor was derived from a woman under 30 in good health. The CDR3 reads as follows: CSVKQRAGNGYTF. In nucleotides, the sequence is TGCAGCGTTAAACAGAGGGCAGGGAATGGCTACACCTTC.